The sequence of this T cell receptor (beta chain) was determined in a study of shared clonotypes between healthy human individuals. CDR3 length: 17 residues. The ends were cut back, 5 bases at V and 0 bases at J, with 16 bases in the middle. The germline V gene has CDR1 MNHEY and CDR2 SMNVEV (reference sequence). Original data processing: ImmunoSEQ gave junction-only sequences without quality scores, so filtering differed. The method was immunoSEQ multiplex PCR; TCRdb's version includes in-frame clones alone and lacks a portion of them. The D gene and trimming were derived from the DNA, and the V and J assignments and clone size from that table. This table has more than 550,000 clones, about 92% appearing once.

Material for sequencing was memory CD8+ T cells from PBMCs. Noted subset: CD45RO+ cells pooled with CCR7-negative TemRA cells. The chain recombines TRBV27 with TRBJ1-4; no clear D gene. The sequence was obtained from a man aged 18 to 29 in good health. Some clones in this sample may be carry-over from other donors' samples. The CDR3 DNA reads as TGTGCCAGCAGTCCGACCTGGGCTACGGCAACTAATGAAAAACTGTTTTTT. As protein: CASSPTWATATNEKLFF.